The 8 T cell receptor beta chains presented below share a single source sample, sequenced in a study of blood T cell repertoires in COVID-19. TCRdb's table, derived via immunoSEQ multiplex PCR, lists solely in-frame clones and lacks some. Of some 300,000 clones listed, 89% are singletons. Sequenced: PBMCs or T cells enriched from blood (not recorded which). These receptors were obtained from a woman between 40 and 55 years old who had recovered from COVID-19.

V usage is TRBV19 and J usage is TRBJ1-6, with 9 bases lining up with TRBD1. The CDR3 contains 14 residues. The V gene end was trimmed by 6 bases and the J gene end by 11 bases; junction bases not matched to a gene: 8. Germline V gene lookup returns CDR1 LNHDA and CDR2 SQIVND (reference sequence). The CDR3 region is CASRRTGVGAPLHF. In nucleotides, the CDR3 is TGTGCCAGTAGAAGGACAGGGGTGGGTGCACCCCTCCACTTT. The full variable domain, completed using reference TRBV19 and TRBJ1-6, is DGGITQSPKYLFRKEGQNVTLSCEQNLNHDAMYWYRQDPGQGLRLIYYSQIVNDFQKGDIAEGYSVSREKKESFPLTVTSAQKNPTAFYLCASRRTGVGAPLHFGNGTRLTVT.

This clone was detected once. The genes are TRBV5-1 and TRBJ2-5; D unresolved. This CDR3 is 13 amino acids long. From germline, CDR1 is SGHRS and CDR2 YFSETQ. Trimming shortened V by 4 bases and J by 3 bases, and 10 bases separated the two germline ends. The chain's CDR3 is CASSAPTEETQYF. CDR3 DNA: TGCGCCAGCAGCGCCCCAACTGAAGAGACCCAGTACTTC.

This chain connects TRBV7-2 to TRBJ2-7, with 7 bases matching TRBD1. There are 15 residues in the CDR3. From germline, CDR1 is SGHTA and CDR2 FQGNSA. The trim removed 3 bases at V and 5 bases at J, leaving 10 bases unmatched. CDR3 DNA sequence: TGTGCCAGCAGCTTTAGGGGTACAGGGGCCCACGAGCAGTACTTC. Encoded protein: CASSFRGTGAHEQYF.

This clone was seen only a few times. The gene calls are TRBV2 and TRBJ2-3, with 13 positions matching TRBD2. Germline V gene data show CDR1 as SNHLY and CDR2 as FYNNEI. The CDR3 extends over 15 amino acids. Losses at the gene ends were 6 bases for V and 5 bases for J; bases not matched to a gene: 5. The CDR3 loop reads CASRGLAGVGDTQYF. CDR3 coding DNA: TGTGCCAGCAGAGGACTAGCGGGAGTTGGAGATACGCAGTATTTT. Combining the CDR3 with reference TRBV2 and TRBJ2-3 gives the whole variable domain EPEVTQTPSHQVTQMGQEVILRCVPISNHLYFYWYRQILGQKVEFLVSFYNNEISEKSEIFDDQFSVERPDGSNFTLKIRSTKLEDSAMYFCASRGLAGVGDTQYFGPGTRLTVL.

CDR3 sequence: CASRLAGVGSYEQYF. CDR3 nucleotides: TGTGCCAGCAGATTAGCGGGAGTCGGGTCCTACGAGCAGTACTTC. This chain uses TRBV2 with TRBJ2-7; 9 bases are a match to TRBD2. The junction had 7 bases not matched to a gene; V was cut back by 6 bases and J by 1 base. This CDR3 comprises 15 residues. Germline CDR1 is SNHLY and CDR2 is FYNNEI.

The chain joins TRBV6-5 to TRBJ1-2; D is perhaps TRBD1 (6 bases). The CDR3 loop spans 13 amino acids. Trimming took 8 bases from V and 4 from J, leaving 14 bases between them. The germline V gene encodes CDR1 MNHEY and CDR2 SVGAGI. The CDR3 here is CASRTGQTYGYTF. The CDR3 region has the DNA TGTGCCAGCCGTACCGGACAGACCTATGGCTACACCTTC.

Remarks on this clone: The identical CDR3 is also encoded by other nucleotide sequences in the sample. The rearrangement joins TRBV28 to TRBJ1-3, with a possible D match to TRBD1 (5 bases). The CDR3 covers 14 residues. V lost 2 bases, J lost 2 bases, and 7 bases lay in between. In germline, CDR1 is MDHEN, CDR2 SYDVKM. CDR3 region: CASSLTGAGNTIYF. The CDR3 bases are TGTGCCAGCAGTTTAACGGGGGCTGGAAACACCATATATTTT.

CDR3 protein: CASSRRQGHNYGYTF. DNA for the CDR3: TGTGCCAGTAGTCGAAGACAGGGTCATAACTATGGCTACACCTTC. The chain combines TRBV19 with TRBJ1-2, with TRBD1 identical over 7 bases. CDR1 LNHDA and CDR2 SQIVND come from the germline V gene (reference sequence). CDR3 length: 15 amino acids. V lost 5 bases and J lost 1; bases outside the gene matches: 7.